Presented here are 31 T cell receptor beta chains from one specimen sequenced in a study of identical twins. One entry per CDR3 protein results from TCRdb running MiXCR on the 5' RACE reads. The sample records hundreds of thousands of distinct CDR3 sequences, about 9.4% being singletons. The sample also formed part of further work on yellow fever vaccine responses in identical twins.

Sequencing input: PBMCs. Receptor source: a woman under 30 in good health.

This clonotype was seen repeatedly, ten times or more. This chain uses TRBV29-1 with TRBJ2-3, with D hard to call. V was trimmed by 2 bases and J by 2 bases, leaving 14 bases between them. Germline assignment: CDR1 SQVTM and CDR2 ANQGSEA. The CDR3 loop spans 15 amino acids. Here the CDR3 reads CSVESGSQITDTQYF. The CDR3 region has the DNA TGCAGCGTTGAATCCGGGTCCCAGATCACAGATACGCAGTATTTT.

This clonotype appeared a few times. The CDR3 DNA follows: TGTGCCAGCAGCTCCCAGGGAGGTAGTCAGCCCCAGCATTTT. It encodes CASSSQGGSQPQHF. The V call is TRBV7-2, the J call TRBJ1-5; a weak D match, TRBD1 (5 bases). V was shortened by 4 bases and J by 6 bases, with 13 bases between the two germline ends. Germline CDR1 and CDR2: SGHTA and FQGNSA. The CDR3 length is 14 residues.

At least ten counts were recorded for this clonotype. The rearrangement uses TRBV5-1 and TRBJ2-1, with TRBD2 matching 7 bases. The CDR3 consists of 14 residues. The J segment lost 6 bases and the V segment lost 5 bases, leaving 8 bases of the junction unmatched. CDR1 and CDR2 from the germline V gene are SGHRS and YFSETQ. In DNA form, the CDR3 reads TGCGCCAGCAGTGATCTAGCGGCGATCAATGAGCAGTTCTTC. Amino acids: CASSDLAAINEQFF. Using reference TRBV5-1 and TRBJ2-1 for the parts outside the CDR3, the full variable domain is KAGVTQTPRYLIKTRGQQVTLSCSPISGHRSVSWYQQTPGQGLQFLFEYFSETQRNKGNFPGRFSGRQFSNSRSEMNVSTLELGDSALYLCASSDLAAINEQFFGPGTRLTVL.

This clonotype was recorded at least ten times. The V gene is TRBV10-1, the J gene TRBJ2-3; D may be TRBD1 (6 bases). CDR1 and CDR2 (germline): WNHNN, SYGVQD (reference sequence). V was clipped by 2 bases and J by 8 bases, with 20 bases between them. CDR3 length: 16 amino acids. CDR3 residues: CASSEGIRVRGGTQYF. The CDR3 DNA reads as TGCGCCAGCAGTGAGGGTATTCGCGTCCGAGGGGGTACGCAGTATTTT.

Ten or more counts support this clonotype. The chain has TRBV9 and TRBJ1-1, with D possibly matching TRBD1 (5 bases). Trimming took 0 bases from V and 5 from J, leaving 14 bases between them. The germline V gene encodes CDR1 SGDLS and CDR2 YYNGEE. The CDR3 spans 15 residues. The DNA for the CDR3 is TGTGCCAGCAGCGTAGCTCAGGGAGGTGGAACTGAAGCTTTCTTT. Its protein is CASSVAQGGGTEAFF.

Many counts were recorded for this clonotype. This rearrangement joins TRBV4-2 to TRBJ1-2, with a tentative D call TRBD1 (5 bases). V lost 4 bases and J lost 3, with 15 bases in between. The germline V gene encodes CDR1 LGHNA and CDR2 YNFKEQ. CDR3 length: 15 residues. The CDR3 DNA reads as TGTGCCAGCAGCCGCCGGGACGGAAGTTACTATGGCTACACCTTC. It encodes CASSRRDGSYYGYTF.

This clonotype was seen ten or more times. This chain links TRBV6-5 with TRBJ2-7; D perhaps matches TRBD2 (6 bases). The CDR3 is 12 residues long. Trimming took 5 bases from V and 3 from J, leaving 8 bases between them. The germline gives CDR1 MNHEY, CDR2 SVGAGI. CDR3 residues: CASSGGNYEQYF. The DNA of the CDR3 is TGTGCCAGCAGTGGCGGGAACTACGAGCAGTACTTC.

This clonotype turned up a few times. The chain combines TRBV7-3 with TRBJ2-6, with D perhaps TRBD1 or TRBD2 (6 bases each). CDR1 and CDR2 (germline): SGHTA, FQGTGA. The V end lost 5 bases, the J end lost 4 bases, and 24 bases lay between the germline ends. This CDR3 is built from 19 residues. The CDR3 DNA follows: TGTGCCAGCAGCGCCCAAGGGGGGACATCGGCCGTCGGGGCCAACGTCCTGACTTTC. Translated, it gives CASSAQGGTSAVGANVLTF.

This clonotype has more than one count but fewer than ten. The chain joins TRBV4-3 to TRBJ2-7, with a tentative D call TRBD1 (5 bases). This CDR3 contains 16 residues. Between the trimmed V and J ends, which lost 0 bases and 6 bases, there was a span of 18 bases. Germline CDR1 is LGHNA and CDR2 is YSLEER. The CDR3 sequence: CASSQDRDLPGGEQYF. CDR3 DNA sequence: TGCGCCAGCAGCCAAGACAGGGATCTACCCGGTGGCGAGCAGTACTTC.

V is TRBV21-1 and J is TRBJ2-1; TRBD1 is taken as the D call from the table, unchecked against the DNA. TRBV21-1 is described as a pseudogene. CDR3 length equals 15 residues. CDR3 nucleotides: TGTGCCAGCAGCGAAAGACAGGGGGAGTACAATGAGCAGTTCTTC. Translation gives CASSERQGEYNEQFF.

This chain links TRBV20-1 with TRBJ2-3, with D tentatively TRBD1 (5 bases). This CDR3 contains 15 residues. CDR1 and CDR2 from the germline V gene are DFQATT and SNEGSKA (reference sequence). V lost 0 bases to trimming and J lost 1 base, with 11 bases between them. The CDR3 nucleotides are TGCAGTGCTAGAGAACAGGAGTTCGGCACAGATACGCAGTATTTT. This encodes CSAREQEFGTDTQYF.

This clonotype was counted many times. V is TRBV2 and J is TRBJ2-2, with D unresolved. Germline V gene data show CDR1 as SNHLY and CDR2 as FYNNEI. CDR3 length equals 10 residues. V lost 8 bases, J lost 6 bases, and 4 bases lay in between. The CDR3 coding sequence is TGTGCCAGCTGGGCCGGGGAGCTGTTTTTT. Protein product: CASWAGELFF.

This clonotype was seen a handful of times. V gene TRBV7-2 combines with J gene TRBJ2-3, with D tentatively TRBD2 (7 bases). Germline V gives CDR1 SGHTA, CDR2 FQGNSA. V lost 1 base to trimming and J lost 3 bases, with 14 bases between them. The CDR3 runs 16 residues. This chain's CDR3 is CASSLDLRGPTDTQYF. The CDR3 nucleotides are TGTGCCAGCAGCTTAGACCTGCGGGGGCCTACAGATACGCAGTATTTT. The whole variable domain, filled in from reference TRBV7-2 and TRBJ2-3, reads GAGVSQSPSNKVTEKGKDVELRCDPISGHTALYWYRQSLGQGLEFLIYFQGNSAPDKSGLPSDRFSAERTGGSVSTLTIQRTQQEDSAVYLCASSLDLRGPTDTQYFGPGTRLTVL.

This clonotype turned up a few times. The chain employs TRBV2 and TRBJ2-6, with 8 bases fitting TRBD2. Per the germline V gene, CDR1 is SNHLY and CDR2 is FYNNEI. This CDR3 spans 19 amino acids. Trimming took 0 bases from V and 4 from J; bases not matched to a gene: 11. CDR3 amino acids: CASSEANGAGVAGANVLTF. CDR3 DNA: TGTGCCAGCAGTGAAGCGAACGGAGCGGGAGTGGCGGGGGCCAACGTCCTGACTTTC.

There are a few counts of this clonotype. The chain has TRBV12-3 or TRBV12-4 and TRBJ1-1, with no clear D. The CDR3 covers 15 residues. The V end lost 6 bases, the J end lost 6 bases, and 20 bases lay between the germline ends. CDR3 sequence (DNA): TGTGCCAGCAGCTCCCCGAGCCAAAGAGGGCCTGAAGCTTTCTTT. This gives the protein CASSSPSQRGPEAFF.

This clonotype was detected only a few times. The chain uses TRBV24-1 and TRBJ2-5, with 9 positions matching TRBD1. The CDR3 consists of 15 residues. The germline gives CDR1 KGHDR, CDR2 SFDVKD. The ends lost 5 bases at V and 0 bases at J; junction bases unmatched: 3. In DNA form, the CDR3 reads TGTGCCACCAGTGTACAGGGGGCTTACCAAGAGACCCAGTACTTC. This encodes CATSVQGAYQETQYF.

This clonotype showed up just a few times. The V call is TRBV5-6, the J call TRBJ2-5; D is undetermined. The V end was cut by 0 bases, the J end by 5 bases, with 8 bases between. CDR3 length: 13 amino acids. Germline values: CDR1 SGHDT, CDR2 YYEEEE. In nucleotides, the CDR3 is TGTGCCAGCAGCTTGGGAAGAACGGAGACCCAGTACTTC. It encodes CASSLGRTETQYF. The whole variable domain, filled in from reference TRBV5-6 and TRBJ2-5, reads DAGVTQSPTHLIKTRGQQVTLRCSPKSGHDTVSWYQQALGQGPQFIFQYYEEEERQRGNFPDRFSGHQFPNYSSELNVNALLLGDSALYLCASSLGRTETQYFGPGTRLLVL.

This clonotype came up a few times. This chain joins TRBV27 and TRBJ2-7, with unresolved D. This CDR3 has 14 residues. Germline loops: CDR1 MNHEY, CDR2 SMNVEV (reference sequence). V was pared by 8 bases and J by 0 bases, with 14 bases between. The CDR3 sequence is CASRRRIDSYEQYF. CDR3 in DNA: TGTGCCAGCCGAAGACGGATCGACTCCTACGAGCAGTACTTC.

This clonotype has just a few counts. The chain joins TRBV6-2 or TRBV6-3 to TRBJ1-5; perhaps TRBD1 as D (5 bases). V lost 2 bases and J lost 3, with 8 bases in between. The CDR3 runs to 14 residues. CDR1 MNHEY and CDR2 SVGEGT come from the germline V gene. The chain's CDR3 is CASSYEGTNQPQHF. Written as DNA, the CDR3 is TGTGCCAGCAGTTACGAGGGGACCAATCAGCCCCAGCATTTT.

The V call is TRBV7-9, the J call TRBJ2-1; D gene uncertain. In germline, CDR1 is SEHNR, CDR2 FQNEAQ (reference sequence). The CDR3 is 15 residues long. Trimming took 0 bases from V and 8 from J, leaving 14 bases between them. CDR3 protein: CASSLAAAVPHEQFF. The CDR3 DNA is TGTGCCAGCAGCTTAGCGGCGGCTGTCCCCCATGAGCAGTTCTTC.

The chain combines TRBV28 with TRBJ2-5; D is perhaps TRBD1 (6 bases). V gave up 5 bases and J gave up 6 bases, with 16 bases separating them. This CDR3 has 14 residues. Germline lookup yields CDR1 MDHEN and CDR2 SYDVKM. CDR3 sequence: CASSAGTLGKTQYF. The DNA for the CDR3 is TGTGCCAGCAGTGCCGGGACATTGGGGAAGACCCAGTACTTC. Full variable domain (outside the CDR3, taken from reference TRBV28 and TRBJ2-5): DVKVTQSSRYLVKRTGEKVFLECVQDMDHENMFWYRQDPGLGLRLIYFSYDVKMKEKGDIPEGYSVSREKKERFSLILESASTNQTSMYLCASSAGTLGKTQYFGPGTRLLVL.

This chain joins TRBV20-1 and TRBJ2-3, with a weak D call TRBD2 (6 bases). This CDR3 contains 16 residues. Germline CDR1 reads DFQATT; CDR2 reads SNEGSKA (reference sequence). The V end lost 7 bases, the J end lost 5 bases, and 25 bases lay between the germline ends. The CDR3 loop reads CSVYGGDSLPRDTQYF. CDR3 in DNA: TGCAGTGTATACGGAGGGGACTCTTTACCCCGAGATACGCAGTATTTT.

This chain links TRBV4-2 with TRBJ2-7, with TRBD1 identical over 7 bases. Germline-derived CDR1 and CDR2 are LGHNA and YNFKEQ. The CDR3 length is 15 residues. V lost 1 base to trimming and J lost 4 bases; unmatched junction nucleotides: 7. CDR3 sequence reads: CASSQASTGMYEQYF. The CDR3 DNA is TGTGCCAGCAGCCAAGCTTCGACAGGGATGTACGAGCAGTACTTC.

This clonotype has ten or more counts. CDR3 protein: CASSQGTGILTPTPTDTQYF. In DNA, the CDR3 is TGCGCCAGCAGCCAAGGAACCGGGATCCTTACTCCCACTCCCACAGATACGCAGTATTTT. The rearrangement joins TRBV4-3 to TRBJ2-3; D is possibly TRBD2 (5 bases). CDR1 is LGHNA and CDR2 is YSLEER in the germline V gene. Trimming took off 1 base at V and 2 bases at J, with 25 bases between the two ends. The CDR3 runs to 20 residues.

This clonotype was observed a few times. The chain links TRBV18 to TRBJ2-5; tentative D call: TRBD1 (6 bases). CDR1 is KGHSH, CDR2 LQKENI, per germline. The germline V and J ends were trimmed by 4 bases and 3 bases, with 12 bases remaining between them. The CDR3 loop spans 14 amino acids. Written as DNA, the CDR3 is TGTGCCAGCTCACGACGTAGACAGGAAGAGACCCAGTACTTC. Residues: CASSRRRQEETQYF. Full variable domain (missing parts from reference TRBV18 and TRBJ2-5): NAGVMQNPRHLVRRRGQEARLRCSPMKGHSHVYWYRQLPEEGLKFMVYLQKENIIDESGMPKERFSAEFPKEGPSILRIQQVVRGDSAAYFCASSRRRQEETQYFGPGTRLLVL.

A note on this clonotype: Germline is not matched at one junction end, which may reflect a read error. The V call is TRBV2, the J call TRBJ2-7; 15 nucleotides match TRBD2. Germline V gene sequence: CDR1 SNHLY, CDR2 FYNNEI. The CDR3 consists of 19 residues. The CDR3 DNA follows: TGTACCAGCAGTTTAGCCGGGACTAGCGGGAGGTCGAGCTCCTACGAGCAGTACTTC. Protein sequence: CTSSLAGTSGRSSSYEQYF. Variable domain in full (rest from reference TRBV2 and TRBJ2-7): EPEVTQTPSHQVTQMGQEVILRCVPISNHLYFYWYRQILGQKVEFLVSFYNNEISEKSEIFDDQFSVERPDGSNFTLKIRSTKLEDSAMYFCTSSLAGTSGRSSSYEQYFGPGTRLTVT.

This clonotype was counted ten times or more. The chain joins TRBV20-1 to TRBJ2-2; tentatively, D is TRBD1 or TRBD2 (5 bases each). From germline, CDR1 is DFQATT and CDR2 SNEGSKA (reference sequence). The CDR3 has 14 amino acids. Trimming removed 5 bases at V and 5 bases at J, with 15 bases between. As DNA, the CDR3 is TGCAGTGCTCGGGACGGAGAAAAGACCGGGGAGCTGTTTTTT. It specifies CSARDGEKTGELFF.

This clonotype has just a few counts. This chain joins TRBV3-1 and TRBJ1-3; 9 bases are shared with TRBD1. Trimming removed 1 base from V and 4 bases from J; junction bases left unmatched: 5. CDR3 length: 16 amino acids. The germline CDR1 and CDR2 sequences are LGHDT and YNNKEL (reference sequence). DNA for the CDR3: TGTGCCAGCAGCCAAGGAGGTACAGGGGGCGGAAACACCATATATTTT. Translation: CASSQGGTGGGNTIYF.

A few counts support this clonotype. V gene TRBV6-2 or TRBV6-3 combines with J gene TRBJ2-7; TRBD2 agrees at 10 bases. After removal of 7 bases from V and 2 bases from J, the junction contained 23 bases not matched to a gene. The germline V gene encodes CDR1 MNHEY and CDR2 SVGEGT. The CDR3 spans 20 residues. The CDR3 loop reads CASTLQVTERGLADTYEQYF. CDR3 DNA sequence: TGTGCCAGCACGCTTCAGGTTACGGAGAGAGGACTAGCGGATACCTACGAGCAGTACTTC.

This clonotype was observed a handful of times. In DNA, the CDR3 is TGTGCCAGCAGCCAAAACCGAGGATTTGGGACAGGGAACACCGGGGAGCTGTTTTTT. Translating it yields CASSQNRGFGTGNTGELFF. V is TRBV3-1 and J is TRBJ2-2; TRBD1 aligns across 8 bases. The V segment lost 2 bases and the J segment 1 base; nucleotides outside the gene matches: 12. Germline V gene data show CDR1 as LGHDT and CDR2 as YNNKEL (reference sequence). The CDR3 is 19 amino acids. The variable domain in full, with the rest retrieved from reference TRBV3-1 and TRBJ2-2, is DTAVSQTPKYLVTQMGNDKSIKCEQNLGHDTMYWYKQDSKKFLKIMFSYNNKELIINETVPNRFSPKSPDKAHLNLHINSLELGDSAVYFCASSQNRGFGTGNTGELFFGEGSRLTVL.

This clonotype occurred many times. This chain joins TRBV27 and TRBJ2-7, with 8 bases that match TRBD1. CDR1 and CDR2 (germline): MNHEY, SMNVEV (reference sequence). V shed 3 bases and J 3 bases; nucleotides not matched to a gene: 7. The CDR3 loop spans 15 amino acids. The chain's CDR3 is CASSFRTGIVYEQYF. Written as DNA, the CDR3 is TGTGCCAGCAGTTTCCGGACAGGGATAGTCTACGAGCAGTACTTC.